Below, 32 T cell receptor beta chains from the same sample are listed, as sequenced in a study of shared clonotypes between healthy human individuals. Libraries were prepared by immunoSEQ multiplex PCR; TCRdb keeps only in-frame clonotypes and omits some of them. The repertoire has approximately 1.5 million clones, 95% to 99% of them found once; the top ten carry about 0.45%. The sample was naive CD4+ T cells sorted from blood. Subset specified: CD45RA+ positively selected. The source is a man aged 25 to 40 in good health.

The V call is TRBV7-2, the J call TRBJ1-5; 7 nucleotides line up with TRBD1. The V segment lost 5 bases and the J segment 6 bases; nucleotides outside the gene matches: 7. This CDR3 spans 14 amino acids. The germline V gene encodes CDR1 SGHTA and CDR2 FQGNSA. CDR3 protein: CASSLDRARQPQHF. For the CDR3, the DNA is TGTGCCAGCAGCCTCGACAGGGCCCGTCAGCCCCAGCATTTT.

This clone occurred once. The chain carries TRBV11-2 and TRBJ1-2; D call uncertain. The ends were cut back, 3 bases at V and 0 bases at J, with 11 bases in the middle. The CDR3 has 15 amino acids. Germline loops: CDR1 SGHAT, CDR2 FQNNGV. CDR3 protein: CASSLGTAPNYGYTF. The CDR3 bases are TGTGCCAGCAGCTTGGGAACAGCTCCTAACTATGGCTACACCTTC. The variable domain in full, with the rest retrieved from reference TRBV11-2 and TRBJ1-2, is EAGVAQSPRYKIIEKRQSVAFWCNPISGHATLYWYQQILGQGPKLLIQFQNNGVVDDSQLPKDRFSAERLKGVDSTLKIQPAKLEDSAVYLCASSLGTAPNYGYTFGSGTRLTVV.

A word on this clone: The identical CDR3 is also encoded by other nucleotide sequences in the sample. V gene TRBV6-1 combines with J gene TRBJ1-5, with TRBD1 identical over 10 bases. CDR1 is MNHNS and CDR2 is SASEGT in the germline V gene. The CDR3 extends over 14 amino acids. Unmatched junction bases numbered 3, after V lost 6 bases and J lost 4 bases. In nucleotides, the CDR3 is TGTGCCAGCAGCCCGGGACAGGGGAATCAGCCCCAGCATTTT. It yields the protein CASSPGQGNQPQHF.

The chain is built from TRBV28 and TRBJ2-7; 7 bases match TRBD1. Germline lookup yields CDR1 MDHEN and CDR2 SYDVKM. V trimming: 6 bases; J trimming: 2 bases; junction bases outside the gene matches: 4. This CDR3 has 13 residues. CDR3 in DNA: TGTGCCAGCAGAGACGGACAGGCCTACGAGCAGTACTTC. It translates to CASRDGQAYEQYF.

The CDR3 nucleotides read TGTGCCAGCAGTTTATTTTTCCGCAATCAGCCCCAGCATTTT. Translating gives CASSLFFRNQPQHF. This chain joins TRBV28 and TRBJ1-5; D unresolved. The CDR3 spans 14 residues. Germline lookup yields CDR1 MDHEN and CDR2 SYDVKM. Deletions cut 1 base from V and 2 bases from J, with 6 bases between.

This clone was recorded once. CDR3 DNA: TGTGCCAGCAGCGTAGATGACAGGGGACGCACAGATACGCAGTATTTT. It specifies CASSVDDRGRTDTQYF. This chain links TRBV9 with TRBJ2-3; TRBD1 matches at 8 bases. The germline gives CDR1 SGDLS, CDR2 YYNGEE. V shed 0 bases and J 1 base; nucleotides not matched to a gene: 4. This CDR3 has 16 amino acids.

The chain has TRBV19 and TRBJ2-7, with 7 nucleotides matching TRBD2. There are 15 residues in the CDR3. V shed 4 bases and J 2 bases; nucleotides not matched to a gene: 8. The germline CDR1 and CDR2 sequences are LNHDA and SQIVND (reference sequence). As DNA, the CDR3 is TGTGCCAGTAGTACCTGGAGAGCGGGAACCTACGAGCAGTACTTC. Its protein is CASSTWRAGTYEQYF.

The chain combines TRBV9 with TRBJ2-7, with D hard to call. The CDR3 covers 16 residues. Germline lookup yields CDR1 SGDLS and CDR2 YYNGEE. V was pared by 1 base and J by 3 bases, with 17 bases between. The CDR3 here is CASSVRPLPMDYEQYF. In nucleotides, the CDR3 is TGTGCCAGCAGCGTACGTCCACTCCCGATGGACTACGAGCAGTACTTC.

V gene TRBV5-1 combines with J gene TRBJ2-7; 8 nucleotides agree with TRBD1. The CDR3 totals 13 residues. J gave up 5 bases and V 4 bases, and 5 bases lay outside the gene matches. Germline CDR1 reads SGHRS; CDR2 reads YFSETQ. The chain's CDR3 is CASSKDRGHEQYF. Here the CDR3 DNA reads TGCGCCAGCAGCAAAGACAGGGGCCACGAGCAGTACTTC.

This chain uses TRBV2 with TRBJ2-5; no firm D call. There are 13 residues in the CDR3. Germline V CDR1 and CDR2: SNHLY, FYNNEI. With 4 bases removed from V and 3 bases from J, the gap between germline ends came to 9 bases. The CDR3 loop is CASSATPEETQYF. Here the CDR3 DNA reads TGTGCCAGCAGTGCGACTCCTGAAGAGACCCAGTACTTC.

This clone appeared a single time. The CDR3 is CASSLSGTGPGYTF. The CDR3 DNA reads TGTGCCAGCAGTTTATCCGGGACAGGCCCTGGCTACACCTTC. V gene TRBV27 combines with J gene TRBJ1-2, with 8 bases lining up with TRBD1. The CDR3 sequence is 14 residues long. Germline loops: CDR1 MNHEY, CDR2 SMNVEV (reference sequence). With V trimmed by 0 bases and J by 7 bases, 4 bases remained unmatched.

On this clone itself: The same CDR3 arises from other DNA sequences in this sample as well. CDR3 sequence: CASSLTYEQYF. Written as DNA, the CDR3 is TGTGCCAGCAGCTTAACGTACGAGCAGTACTTC. The V call is TRBV5-5, the J call TRBJ2-7; D call uncertain. Germline values: CDR1 SGHKS, CDR2 YYEKEE (reference sequence). V lost 2 bases and J 4 bases, leaving 4 bases between the germline ends. The CDR3 covers 11 residues.

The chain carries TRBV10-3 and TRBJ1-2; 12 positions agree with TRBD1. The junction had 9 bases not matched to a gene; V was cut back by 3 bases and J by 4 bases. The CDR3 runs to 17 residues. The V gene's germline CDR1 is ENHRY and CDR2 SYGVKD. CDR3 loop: CAISEIPGQGAGYGYTF. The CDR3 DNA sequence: TGTGCCATCAGTGAAATTCCGGGACAGGGGGCTGGCTATGGCTACACCTTC.

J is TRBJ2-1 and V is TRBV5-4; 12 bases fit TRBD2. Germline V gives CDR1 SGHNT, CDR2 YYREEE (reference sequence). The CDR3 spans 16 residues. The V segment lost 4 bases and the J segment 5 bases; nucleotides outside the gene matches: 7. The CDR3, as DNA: TGTGCCAGCAGCACCCGGACTAGCGGGACGGACAATGAGCAGTTCTTC. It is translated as CASSTRTSGTDNEQFF.

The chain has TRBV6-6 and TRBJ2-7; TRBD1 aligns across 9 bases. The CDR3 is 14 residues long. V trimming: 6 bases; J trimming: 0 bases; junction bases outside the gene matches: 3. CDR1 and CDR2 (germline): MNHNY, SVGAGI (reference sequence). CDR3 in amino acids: CASSRDRDSYEQYF. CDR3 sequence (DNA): TGTGCCAGCAGCAGGGACAGGGACTCCTACGAGCAGTACTTC.

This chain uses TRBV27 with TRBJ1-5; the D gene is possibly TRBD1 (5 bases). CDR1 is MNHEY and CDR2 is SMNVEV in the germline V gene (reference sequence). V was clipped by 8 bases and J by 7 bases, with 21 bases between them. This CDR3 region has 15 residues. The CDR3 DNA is TGTGCCAGCGGGCCAATGGGGGGATCAGGACAGCCCCAGCATTTT. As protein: CASGPMGGSGQPQHF.

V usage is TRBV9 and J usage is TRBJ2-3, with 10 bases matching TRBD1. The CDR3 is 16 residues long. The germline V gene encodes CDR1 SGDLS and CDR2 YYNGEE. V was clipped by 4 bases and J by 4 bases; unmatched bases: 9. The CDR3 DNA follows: TGTGCCAGCAGCTCAACCGCGGGACAGGGGTCAGATACGCAGTATTTT. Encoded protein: CASSSTAGQGSDTQYF. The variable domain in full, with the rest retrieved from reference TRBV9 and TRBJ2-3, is DSGVTQTPKHLITATGQRVTLRCSPRSGDLSVYWYQQSLDQGLQFLIQYYNGEERAKGNILERFSAQQFPDLHSELNLSSLELGDSALYFCASSSTAGQGSDTQYFGPGTRLTVL.

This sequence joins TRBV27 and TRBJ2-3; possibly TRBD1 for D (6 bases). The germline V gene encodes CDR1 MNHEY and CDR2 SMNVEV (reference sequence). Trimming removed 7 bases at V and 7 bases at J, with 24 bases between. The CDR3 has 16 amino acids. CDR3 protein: CASIPNRQVLSHTQYF. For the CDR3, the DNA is TGTGCCAGCATTCCAAATAGACAGGTCCTCTCCCATACGCAGTATTTT.

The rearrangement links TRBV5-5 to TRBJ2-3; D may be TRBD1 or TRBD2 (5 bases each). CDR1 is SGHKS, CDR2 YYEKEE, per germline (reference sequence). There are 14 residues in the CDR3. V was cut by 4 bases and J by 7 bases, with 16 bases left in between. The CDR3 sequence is CASSLWDGEHTQYF. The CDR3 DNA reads TGTGCCAGCAGCCTGTGGGACGGCGAGCATACGCAGTATTTT. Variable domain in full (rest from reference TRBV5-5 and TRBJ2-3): DAGVTQSPTHLIKTRGQQVTLRCSPISGHKSVSWYQQVLGQGPQFIFQYYEKEERGRGNFPDRFSARQFPNYSSELNVNALLLGDSALYLCASSLWDGEHTQYFGPGTRLTVL.

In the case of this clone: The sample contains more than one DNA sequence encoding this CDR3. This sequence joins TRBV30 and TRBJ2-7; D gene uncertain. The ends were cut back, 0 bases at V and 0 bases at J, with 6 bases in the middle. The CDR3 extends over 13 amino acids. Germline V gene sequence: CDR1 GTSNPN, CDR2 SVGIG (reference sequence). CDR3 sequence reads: CAWSVLLSYEQYF. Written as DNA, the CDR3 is TGTGCCTGGAGTGTACTCCTCTCCTACGAGCAGTACTTC. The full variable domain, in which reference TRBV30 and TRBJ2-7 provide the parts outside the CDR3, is SQTIHQWPATLVQPVGSPLSLECTVEGTSNPNLYWYRQAAGRGLQLLFYSVGIGQISSEVPQNLSASRPQDRQFILSSKKLLLSDSGFYLCAWSVLLSYEQYFGPGTRLTVT.

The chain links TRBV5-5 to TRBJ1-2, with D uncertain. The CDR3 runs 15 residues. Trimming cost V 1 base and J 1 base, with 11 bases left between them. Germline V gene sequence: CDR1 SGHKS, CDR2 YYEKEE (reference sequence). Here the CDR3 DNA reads TGTGCCAGCAGCTTGTGGCTAGCAGATAACTATGGCTACACCTTC. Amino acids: CASSLWLADNYGYTF.

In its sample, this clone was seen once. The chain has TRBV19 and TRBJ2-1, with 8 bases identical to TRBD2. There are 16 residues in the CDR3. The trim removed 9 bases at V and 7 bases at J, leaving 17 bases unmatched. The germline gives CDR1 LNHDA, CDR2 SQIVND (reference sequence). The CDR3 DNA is TGTGCCAGCGGGACTAGACGGAGTGGGCGTTGGAATGAGCAGTTCTTC. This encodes CASGTRRSGRWNEQFF.

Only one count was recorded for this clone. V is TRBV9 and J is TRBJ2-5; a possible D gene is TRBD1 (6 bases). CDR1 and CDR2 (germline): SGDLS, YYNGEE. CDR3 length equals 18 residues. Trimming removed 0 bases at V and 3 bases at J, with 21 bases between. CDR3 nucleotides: TGTGCCAGCAGCGTAGGTCCTAGACCGGGACACTCTAAAGAGACCCAGTACTTC. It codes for CASSVGPRPGHSKETQYF.

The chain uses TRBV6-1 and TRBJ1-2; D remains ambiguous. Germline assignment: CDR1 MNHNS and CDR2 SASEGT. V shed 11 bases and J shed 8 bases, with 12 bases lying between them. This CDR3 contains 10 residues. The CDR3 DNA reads TGTGCCTCACGGGCGCGCGGCTACACCTTC. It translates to CASRARGYTF.

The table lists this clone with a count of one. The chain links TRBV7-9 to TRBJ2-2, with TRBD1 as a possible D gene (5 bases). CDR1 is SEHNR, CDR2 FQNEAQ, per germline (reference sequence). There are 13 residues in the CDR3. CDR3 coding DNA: TGTGCTTTTTGGGGCAGCAACACCGGGGAGCTGTTTTTT. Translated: CAFWGSNTGELFF.

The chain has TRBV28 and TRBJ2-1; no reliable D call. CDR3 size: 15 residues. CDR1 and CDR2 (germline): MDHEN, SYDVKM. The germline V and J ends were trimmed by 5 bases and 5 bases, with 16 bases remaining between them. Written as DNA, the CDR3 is TGTGCCAGCAGTCCACGGTTGAGTCTCCACAATGAGCAGTTCTTC. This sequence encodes CASSPRLSLHNEQFF. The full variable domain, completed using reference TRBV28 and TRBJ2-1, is DVKVTQSSRYLVKRTGEKVFLECVQDMDHENMFWYRQDPGLGLRLIYFSYDVKMKEKGDIPEGYSVSREKKERFSLILESASTNQTSMYLCASSPRLSLHNEQFFGPGTRLTVL.

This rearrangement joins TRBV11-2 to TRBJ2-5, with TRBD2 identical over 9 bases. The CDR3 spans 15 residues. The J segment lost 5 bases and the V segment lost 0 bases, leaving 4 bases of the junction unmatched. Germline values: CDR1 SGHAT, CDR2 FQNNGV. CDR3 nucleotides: TGTGCCAGCAGCTTAGAGGCGGGAGGGCCGGAGACCCAGTACTTC. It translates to CASSLEAGGPETQYF.

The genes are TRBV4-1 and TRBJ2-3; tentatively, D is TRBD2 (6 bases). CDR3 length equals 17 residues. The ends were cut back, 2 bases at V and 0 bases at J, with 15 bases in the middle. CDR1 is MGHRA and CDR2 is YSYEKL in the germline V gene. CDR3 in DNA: TGCGCCAGCAGCCAAAACCGGGACGGGACTAGCACAGATACGCAGTATTTT. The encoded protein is CASSQNRDGTSTDTQYF.

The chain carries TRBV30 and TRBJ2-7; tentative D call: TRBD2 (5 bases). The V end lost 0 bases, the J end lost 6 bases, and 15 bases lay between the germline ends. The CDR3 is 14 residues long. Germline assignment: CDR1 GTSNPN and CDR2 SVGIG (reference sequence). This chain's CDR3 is CAWSVAASFSEQYF. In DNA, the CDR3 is TGTGCCTGGAGTGTAGCGGCTAGTTTTAGCGAGCAGTACTTC.

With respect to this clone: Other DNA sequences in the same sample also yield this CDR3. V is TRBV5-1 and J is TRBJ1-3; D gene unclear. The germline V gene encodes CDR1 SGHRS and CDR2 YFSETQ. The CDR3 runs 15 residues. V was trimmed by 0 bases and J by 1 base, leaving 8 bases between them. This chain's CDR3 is CASSLAGVSGNTIYF. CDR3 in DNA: TGCGCCAGCAGCTTGGCTGGCGTATCTGGAAACACCATATATTTT.

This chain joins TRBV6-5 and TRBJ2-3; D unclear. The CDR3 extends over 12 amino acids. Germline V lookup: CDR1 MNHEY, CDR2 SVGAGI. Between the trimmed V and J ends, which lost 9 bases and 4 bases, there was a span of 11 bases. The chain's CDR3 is CASHGEADTQYF. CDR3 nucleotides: TGTGCCAGTCACGGAGAAGCAGATACGCAGTATTTT.

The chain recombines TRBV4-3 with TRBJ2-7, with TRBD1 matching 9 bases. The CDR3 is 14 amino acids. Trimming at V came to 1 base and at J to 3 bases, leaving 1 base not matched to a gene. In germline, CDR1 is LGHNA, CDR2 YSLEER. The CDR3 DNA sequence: TGCGCCAGCAGCCAAGCGACAGGGGGCTACGAGCAGTACTTC. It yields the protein CASSQATGGYEQYF.